One sample yielded the 6 T cell receptor beta chains listed below, sequenced in a study of shared clonotypes between healthy human individuals. This table comes from immunoSEQ multiplex PCR, and its TCRdb copy is limited to in-frame clones, with some not included. The sample has hundreds of thousands of clones; roughly 95% are singletons. CD45RO-negative, CCR7-positively selected cells formed the naive CD8 fraction, excluding terminally differentiated effector memory CD45RA+ cells. Sequencing was carried out using naive CD8+ T cells sorted from blood. Receptors originate from a woman in her 30s in good health.

As for this clone: The same CDR3 can be traced to other DNA sequences in this sample. CDR3 nucleotide sequence: TGTGCCAGTGGAGAGGGCACTGAAGCTTTCTTT. Protein sequence: CASGEGTEAFF. This chain connects TRBV19 to TRBJ1-1; D is uncertain. Trimming took off 8 bases at V and 4 bases at J, with 8 bases between the two ends. The CDR3 is made up of 11 amino acids. In germline, CDR1 is LNHDA, CDR2 SQIVND (reference sequence). Full variable domain (remainder filled in from reference TRBV19 and TRBJ1-1): DGGITQSPKYLFRKEGQNVTLSCEQNLNHDAMYWYRQDPGQGLRLIYYSQIVNDFQKGDIAEGYSVSREKKESFPLTVTSAQKNPTAFYLCASGEGTEAFFGQGTRLTVV.

The V and J genes are TRBV5-4 and TRBJ2-7; 7 bases are a match to TRBD1. Trimming at V came to 4 bases and at J to 0 bases, leaving 4 bases not matched to a gene. Germline V lookup: CDR1 SGHNT, CDR2 YYREEE (reference sequence). The CDR3 sequence is 14 residues long. The DNA of the CDR3 is TGTGCCAGCAGCGCGCGACAGGGCTCCTACGAGCAGTACTTC. The encoded protein is CASSARQGSYEQYF.

This clone was detected once. The chain links TRBV19 to TRBJ2-2; possible D gene TRBD1, 6 bases. Germline V gene data show CDR1 as LNHDA and CDR2 as SQIVND (reference sequence). This CDR3 has 16 amino acids. V shed 6 bases and J shed 6 bases, with 20 bases lying between them. Here the CDR3 DNA reads TGTGCCAGTAGAAACTACCGGGACATTGGGGCCGGGGAGCTGTTTTTT. Protein product: CASRNYRDIGAGELFF.

The chain joins TRBV28 to TRBJ2-7, with a tentative D call TRBD2 (6 bases). CDR3 size: 14 residues. Germline lookup yields CDR1 MDHEN and CDR2 SYDVKM. V lost 10 bases and J 3 bases, leaving 19 bases between the germline ends. The CDR3 DNA reads as TGTGCCATCGATCGGGGGACGGCCAGCTACGAGCAGTACTTC. This translates into CAIDRGTASYEQYF.

The gene calls are TRBV19 and TRBJ2-5; D is unclear. The germline V gene has CDR1 LNHDA and CDR2 SQIVND (reference sequence). The CDR3 runs to 14 residues. The ends were cut back, 6 bases at V and 1 base at J, with 12 bases in the middle. The chain's CDR3 is CASSLPASQETQYF. In nucleotides, the CDR3 is TGTGCCAGTAGCTTACCGGCTTCCCAAGAGACCCAGTACTTC.

The chain is built from TRBV7-8 and TRBJ2-7; TRBD1 matches at 9 bases. Germline lookup yields CDR1 SGHVS and CDR2 FQNEAQ. V dropped 5 bases and J dropped 4; count of bases not matched to a gene: 9. CDR3 size: 15 residues. Here the CDR3 reads CASSPLGQGRYEQYF. The CDR3 DNA follows: TGTGCCAGCAGCCCCCTGGGACAGGGAAGGTACGAGCAGTACTTC.